These 17 T cell receptor beta chains came from one sample sequenced in a study of T cell responses to AZD1222 COVID-19 vaccine (dated by TCRdb to the early 2020s). The time point label of this sample denotes: baseline before first vaccination. Libraries were constructed by the immunoSEQ multiplex PCR assay. TCRdb re-hosts the immuneACCESS table, in-frame sequences only. Its copies lack some clones; in the studies checked, an unresolved V gene accounts for under half of them, and the cause for the rest is not known. The sample contains roughly 110,000 clones, 90% of them found a single time. Of the sample, roughly 5.1% is held by the ten largest clones. The source was peripheral blood, collected on day 0 of AZD1222 vaccination. The receptor set was obtained from an adult in good health.

This clone was observed a single time. As DNA, the CDR3 is TGTGCCAGCAGTGAACTTGTGGAGACGGAGGAGCAGTACTTC. It is translated as CASSELVETEEQYF. The rearrangement links TRBV2 to TRBJ2-7, with D unresolved. V shed 2 bases and J shed 7 bases, with 15 bases lying between them. Germline assignment: CDR1 SNHLY and CDR2 FYNNEI. This CDR3 has 14 amino acids.

This clone was detected only a few times. The chain recombines TRBV6-5 with TRBJ2-7; 9 bases line up with TRBD2. From germline, CDR1 is MNHEY and CDR2 SVGAGI. The ends lost 0 bases at V and 7 bases at J; junction bases unmatched: 7. CDR3 length: 15 residues. The CDR3, as DNA: TGTGCCAGCAGTTACTCGGGCGGGAGGGCCAGAGAGCAGTACTTC. This sequence encodes CASSYSGGRAREQYF.

The V gene is TRBV4-2, the J gene TRBJ2-1, with TRBD2 as a possible D gene (6 bases). Trimming took 1 base from V and 4 from J, leaving 11 bases between them. Germline V gives CDR1 LGHNA, CDR2 YNFKEQ. The CDR3 runs to 15 residues. The CDR3 protein is CASSQGGGEYNEQFF. CDR3 DNA: TGTGCCAGCAGCCAAGGGGGCGGGGAGTACAATGAGCAGTTCTTC.

The chain uses TRBV6-1 and TRBJ2-7; the match to TRBD1 covers 8 bases. The V gene's germline CDR1 is MNHNS and CDR2 SASEGT. The length of the CDR3 is 14 residues. Germline trimming cut 5 bases from V and 5 bases from J; bases unmatched to any gene: 8. The CDR3: CASSSPSDRDEQYF. For the CDR3, the DNA is TGTGCCAGCAGTTCCCCCTCGGACAGGGACGAGCAGTACTTC.

The chain combines TRBV12-3 or TRBV12-4 with TRBJ1-3; maybe TRBD1 (5 bases). Trimming removed 8 bases from V and 5 bases from J, with 13 bases in between. The CDR3 runs to 13 residues. CDR3 amino acids: CASGDQGRNTIYF. Here the CDR3 DNA reads TGTGCCAGCGGGGACCAGGGCCGAAACACCATATATTTT.

The chain carries TRBV6-1 and TRBJ2-1; TRBD2 matches at 7 bases. Germline values: CDR1 MNHNS, CDR2 SASEGT. The CDR3 runs to 16 residues. J was trimmed by 2 bases and V by 4 bases; bases with no gene match: 8. The CDR3 here is CASSGLGRGAYNEQFF. The CDR3 region has the DNA TGTGCCAGCAGTGGTTTGGGGAGGGGAGCCTACAATGAGCAGTTCTTC.

The J gene is TRBJ1-1, the V gene TRBV27, with unresolved D. The CDR3 has 15 amino acids. The V end lost 1 base, the J end lost 3 bases, and 12 bases lay between the germline ends. Germline CDR1 reads MNHEY; CDR2 reads SMNVEV (reference sequence). In DNA, the CDR3 is TGTGCCAGCAGTTTATTTGGAGACACGTACACTGAAGCTTTCTTT. Translating gives CASSLFGDTYTEAFF.

The chain carries TRBV6-1 and TRBJ1-5; D not resolved. The CDR3 has 14 amino acids. Trimming shortened V by 2 bases and J by 3 bases, and 8 bases separated the two germline ends. CDR1 is MNHNS, CDR2 SASEGT, per germline. CDR3 residues: CASSESGINQPQHF. The CDR3 DNA sequence: TGTGCCAGCAGTGAATCGGGGATCAATCAGCCCCAGCATTTT.

V and J are TRBV24-1 and TRBJ1-5, with 11 nucleotides matching TRBD1. V shed 4 bases, J shed 1 base, and the junction held 2 bases outside the gene matches. The CDR3 consists of 16 residues. In germline, CDR1 is KGHDR, CDR2 SFDVKD. CDR3 DNA: TGTGCCACCAGTGAGGGGACAGGGGGGAGCAATCAGCCCCAGCATTTT. Translating it yields CATSEGTGGSNQPQHF.

The rearrangement uses TRBV25-1 and TRBJ1-2; TRBD1 matches at 8 bases. The CDR3 loop spans 14 amino acids. V lost 5 bases to trimming and J lost 0 bases; unmatched junction nucleotides: 2. The germline CDR1 and CDR2 sequences are MGHDK and SYGVNS. CDR3 DNA: TGTGCCAGCAGTCGGACAGGGACTAACTATGGCTACACCTTC. Protein sequence: CASSRTGTNYGYTF.

This clone was detected once. This chain links TRBV6-5 with TRBJ1-1; TRBD1 aligns across 9 bases. The CDR3 loop spans 14 amino acids. Germline loops: CDR1 MNHEY, CDR2 SVGAGI. Germline trimming cut 6 bases from V and 3 bases from J; bases unmatched to any gene: 5. The CDR3, as DNA: TGTGCCAGCAGCTTCGGGACAGGGTACACTGAAGCTTTCTTT. Protein product: CASSFGTGYTEAFF.

The chain has TRBV5-6 and TRBJ1-2; D not certain. Per the germline V gene, CDR1 is SGHDT and CDR2 is YYEEEE. V lost 5 bases and J 5 bases, leaving 13 bases between the germline ends. This CDR3 contains 13 residues. The CDR3 sequence is CASSSAKTYGYTF. The CDR3 DNA sequence: TGTGCCAGCAGTTCCGCGAAGACTTATGGCTACACCTTC.

This clone was recorded a few times. V usage is TRBV7-9 and J usage is TRBJ2-1; D not resolved. The CDR3 covers 11 residues. V was trimmed by 3 bases and J by 7 bases, leaving 4 bases between them. The germline gives CDR1 SEHNR, CDR2 FQNEAQ (reference sequence). The CDR3 sequence: CASSFGNEQFF. In DNA, the CDR3 is TGTGCCAGCAGCTTCGGGAATGAGCAGTTCTTC. The whole variable domain, filled in from reference TRBV7-9 and TRBJ2-1, reads DTGVSQNPRHKITKRGQNVTFRCDPISEHNRLYWYRQTLGQGPEFLTYFQNEAQLEKSRLLSDRFSAERPKGSFSTLEIQRTEQGDSAMYLCASSFGNEQFFGPGTRLTVL.

In DNA, the CDR3 is TGTGCCAGCAGTCAGGGACAGGGCTACACCTTC. As protein: CASSQGQGYTF. The chain carries TRBV27 and TRBJ1-2; TRBD1 agrees at 7 bases. CDR1 is MNHEY and CDR2 is SMNVEV in the germline V gene (reference sequence). This CDR3 has 11 residues. J lost 8 bases, V lost 5 bases, and 2 bases had no gene match.

The chain links TRBV4-2 to TRBJ2-1, with 10 nucleotides matching TRBD2. The V and J ends lost 3 bases and 0 bases, in that order; junction bases with no gene match: 5. The V gene's germline CDR1 is LGHNA and CDR2 YNFKEQ. CDR3 length equals 17 residues. The CDR3 sequence: CASSHELAGSSYNEQFF. In nucleotides, the CDR3 is TGTGCCAGCAGCCATGAACTAGCGGGGAGCTCCTACAATGAGCAGTTCTTC.

J is TRBJ2-5 and V is TRBV5-1, with no clear D. Germline V CDR1 and CDR2: SGHRS, YFSETQ. V was pared by 0 bases and J by 6 bases, with 12 bases between. This CDR3 is built from 14 residues. This CDR3 is CASSLEGQVQTQYF. The DNA for the CDR3 is TGCGCCAGCAGCTTGGAGGGCCAGGTTCAGACCCAGTACTTC.

This sequence joins TRBV7-9 and TRBJ1-5; D perhaps matches TRBD1 (6 bases). The CDR3 loop spans 15 amino acids. V lost 6 bases and J 11 bases, leaving 23 bases between the germline ends. CDR1 is SEHNR, CDR2 FQNEAQ, per germline (reference sequence). The chain's CDR3 is CASSSTGSAGIAQHF. The CDR3 DNA reads TGTGCCAGCAGTTCAACAGGGTCCGCCGGGATTGCCCAGCATTTT.